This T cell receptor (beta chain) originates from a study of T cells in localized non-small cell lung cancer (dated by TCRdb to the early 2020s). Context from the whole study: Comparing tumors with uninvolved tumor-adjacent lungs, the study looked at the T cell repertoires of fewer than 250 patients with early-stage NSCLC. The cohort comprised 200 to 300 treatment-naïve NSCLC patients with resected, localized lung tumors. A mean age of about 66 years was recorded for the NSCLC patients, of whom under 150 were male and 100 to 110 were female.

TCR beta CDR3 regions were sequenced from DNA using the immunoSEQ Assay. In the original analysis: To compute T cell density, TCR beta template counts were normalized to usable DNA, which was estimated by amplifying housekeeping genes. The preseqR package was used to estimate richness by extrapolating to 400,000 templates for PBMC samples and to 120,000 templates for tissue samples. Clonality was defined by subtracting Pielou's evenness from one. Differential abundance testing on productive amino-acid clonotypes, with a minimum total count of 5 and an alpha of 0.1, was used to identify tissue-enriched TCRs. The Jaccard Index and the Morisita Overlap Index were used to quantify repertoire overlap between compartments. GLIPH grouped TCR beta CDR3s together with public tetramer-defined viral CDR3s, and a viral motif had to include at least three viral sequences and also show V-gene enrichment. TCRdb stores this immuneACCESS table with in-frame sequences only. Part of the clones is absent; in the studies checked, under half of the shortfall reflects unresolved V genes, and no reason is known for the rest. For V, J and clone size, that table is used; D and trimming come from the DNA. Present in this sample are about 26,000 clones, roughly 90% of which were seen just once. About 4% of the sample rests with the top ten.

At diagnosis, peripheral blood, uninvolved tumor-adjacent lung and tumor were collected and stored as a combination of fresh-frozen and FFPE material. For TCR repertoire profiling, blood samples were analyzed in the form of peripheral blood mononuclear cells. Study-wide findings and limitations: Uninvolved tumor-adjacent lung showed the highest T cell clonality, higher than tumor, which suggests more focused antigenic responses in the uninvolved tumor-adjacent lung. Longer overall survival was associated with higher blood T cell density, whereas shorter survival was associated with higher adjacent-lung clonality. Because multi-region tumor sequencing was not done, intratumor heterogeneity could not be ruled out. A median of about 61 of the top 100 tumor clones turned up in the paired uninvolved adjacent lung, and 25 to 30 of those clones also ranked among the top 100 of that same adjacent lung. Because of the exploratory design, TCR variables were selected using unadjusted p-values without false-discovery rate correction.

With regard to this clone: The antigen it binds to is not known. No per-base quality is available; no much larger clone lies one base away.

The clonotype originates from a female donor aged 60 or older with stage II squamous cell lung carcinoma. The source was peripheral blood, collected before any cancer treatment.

The CDR3 protein sequence reads: CATQTGTSGNTGELFF. At the DNA level, the sequence is TGTGCCACTCAAACGGGGACTAGCGGGAACACCGGGGAGCTGTTTTTT. The chain links TRBV10-3 with TRBJ2-2, with TRBD2 identical over 11 junction bases. Looking up the germline V gene yields CDR1 ENHRY and CDR2 SYGVKD. Trimming leaves V shorter by 10 bases and J shorter by 1 base, with the junction holding 8 bases beyond the gene matches. The CDR3 has 16 amino acids, counting the end cysteine and phenylalanine. Only the CDR3 part of the read is kept: 48 bases, read in frame from the first base.